This entry features one TCR beta chain sequence. Its antigen is undetermined. This CDR3 is built from 11 residues. The germline V gene encodes CDR1 SGHDT and CDR2 YYEEEE. V dropped 3 bases and J dropped 2 bases, with 3 bases sitting between them. The sample is drawn from a study of shared clonotypes between healthy human individuals. General study points: Sequencing depth was expected to affect clonotype sharing among donors.

TCRdb's table, derived via immunoSEQ multiplex PCR, lists solely in-frame clones and lacks some. Here the sample spans millions of clones, 93% being singletons. In the naive CD8 group, cells lacked CD45RO and were positively selected for CCR7, so terminally differentiated effector memory CD45RA+ cells were left out. Sequencing was done on a sample of naive CD8+ T cells from PBMCs. The source is a man aged 18 to 30 in good health. Some clones in this sample may be carry-over from other donors' samples. This chain joins TRBV5-6 and TRBJ2-7; D is unclear. The CDR3 loop is CASSYTYEQYF. The CDR3 DNA reads TGTGCCAGCAGCTACACCTACGAGCAGTACTTC. Complete variable domain (other parts from reference TRBV5-6 and TRBJ2-7): DAGVTQSPTHLIKTRGQQVTLRCSPKSGHDTVSWYQQALGQGPQFIFQYYEEEERQRGNFPDRFSGHQFPNYSSELNVNALLLGDSALYLCASSYTYEQYFGPGTRLTVT.